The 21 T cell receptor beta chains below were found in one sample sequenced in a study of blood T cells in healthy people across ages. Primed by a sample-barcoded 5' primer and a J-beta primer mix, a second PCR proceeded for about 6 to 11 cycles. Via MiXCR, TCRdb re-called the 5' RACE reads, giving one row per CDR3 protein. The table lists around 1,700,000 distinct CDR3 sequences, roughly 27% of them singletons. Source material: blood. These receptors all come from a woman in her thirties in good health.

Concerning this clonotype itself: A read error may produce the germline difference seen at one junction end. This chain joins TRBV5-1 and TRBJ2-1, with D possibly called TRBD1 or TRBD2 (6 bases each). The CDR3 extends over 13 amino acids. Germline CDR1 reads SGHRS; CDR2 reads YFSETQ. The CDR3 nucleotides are TGCGCCAGCTCTGAGGGGGGTTCGAATGAGCGGTTCTTC. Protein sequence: CASSEGGSNERFF.

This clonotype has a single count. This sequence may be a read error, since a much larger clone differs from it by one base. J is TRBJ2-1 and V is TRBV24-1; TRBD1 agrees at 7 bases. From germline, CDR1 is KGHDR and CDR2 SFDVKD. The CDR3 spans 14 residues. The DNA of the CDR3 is TGTGCCGCCAGTGAAGGGGGCTCATACAATGAGCAGTTCTTC. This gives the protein CAASEGGSYNEQFF.

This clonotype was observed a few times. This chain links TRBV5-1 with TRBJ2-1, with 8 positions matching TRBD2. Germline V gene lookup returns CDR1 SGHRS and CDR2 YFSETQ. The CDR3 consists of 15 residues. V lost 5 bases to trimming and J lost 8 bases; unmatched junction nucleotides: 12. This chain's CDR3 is CASRSRLFGRDEQFF. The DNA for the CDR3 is TGCGCCAGCAGATCAAGACTGTTCGGGAGGGATGAGCAGTTCTTC.

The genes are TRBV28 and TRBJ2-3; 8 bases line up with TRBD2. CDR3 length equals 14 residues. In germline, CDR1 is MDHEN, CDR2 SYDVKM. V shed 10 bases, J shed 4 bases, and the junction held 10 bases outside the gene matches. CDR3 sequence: CATTRGGSADTQYF. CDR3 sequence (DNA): TGTGCCACAACCCGGGGGGGCAGTGCAGATACGCAGTATTTT.

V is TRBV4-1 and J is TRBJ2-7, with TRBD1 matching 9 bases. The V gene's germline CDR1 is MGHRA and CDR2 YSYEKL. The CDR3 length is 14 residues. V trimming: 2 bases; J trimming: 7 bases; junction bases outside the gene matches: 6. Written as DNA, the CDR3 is TGCGCCAGCAGCCAATACGGGACAGGGCCTGAGCAGTACTTC. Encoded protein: CASSQYGTGPEQYF.

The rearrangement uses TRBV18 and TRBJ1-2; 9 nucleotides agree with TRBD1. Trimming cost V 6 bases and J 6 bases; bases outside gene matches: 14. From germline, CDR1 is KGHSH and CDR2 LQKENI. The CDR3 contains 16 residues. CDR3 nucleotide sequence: TGTGCCAGCTCCTCTCAATCCGGGACAGGGATAGATGGCTACACCTTC. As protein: CASSSQSGTGIDGYTF.

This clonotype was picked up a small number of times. CDR3: CAGKGTGAYNEQFF. The CDR3 coding sequence is TGTGCCGGGAAAGGGACAGGGGCCTACAATGAGCAGTTCTTC. V and J are TRBV7-9 and TRBJ2-1; TRBD1 matches 10 bases. The germline V gene encodes CDR1 SEHNR and CDR2 FQNEAQ (reference sequence). J was trimmed by 2 bases and V by 11 bases; bases with no gene match: 6. The CDR3 sequence is 14 residues long.

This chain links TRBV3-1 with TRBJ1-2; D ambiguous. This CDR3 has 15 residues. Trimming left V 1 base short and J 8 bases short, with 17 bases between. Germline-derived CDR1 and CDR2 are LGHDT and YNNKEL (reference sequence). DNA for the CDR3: TGTGCCAGCAGCCAAGGTCGGGGAGGGTTGCGAGGCTACACCTTC. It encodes CASSQGRGGLRGYTF.

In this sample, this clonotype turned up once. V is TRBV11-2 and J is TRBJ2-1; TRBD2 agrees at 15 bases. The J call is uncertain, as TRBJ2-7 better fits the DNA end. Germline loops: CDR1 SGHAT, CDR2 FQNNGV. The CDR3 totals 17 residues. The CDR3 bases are TGTGCCAGCAGCTCACCGAGGACTAGCGGGGGGGCGACTGAGCAGTACTTC. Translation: CASSSPRTSGGATEQYF.

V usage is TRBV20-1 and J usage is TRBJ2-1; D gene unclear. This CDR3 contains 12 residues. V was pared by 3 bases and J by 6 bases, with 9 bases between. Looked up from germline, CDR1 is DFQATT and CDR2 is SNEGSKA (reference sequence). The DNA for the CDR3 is TGCAGTGCTAGCCTCCTACGCAATGAGCAGTTCTTC. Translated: CSASLLRNEQFF.

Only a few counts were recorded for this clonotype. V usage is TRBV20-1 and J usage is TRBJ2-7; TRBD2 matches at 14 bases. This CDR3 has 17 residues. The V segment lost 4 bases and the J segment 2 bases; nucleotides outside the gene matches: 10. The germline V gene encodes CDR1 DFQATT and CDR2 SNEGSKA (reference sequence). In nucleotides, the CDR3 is TGCAGTGCTATAGGGACTAGCGGGGGTGTGGGGGCCTACGAGCAGTACTTC. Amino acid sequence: CSAIGTSGGVGAYEQYF.

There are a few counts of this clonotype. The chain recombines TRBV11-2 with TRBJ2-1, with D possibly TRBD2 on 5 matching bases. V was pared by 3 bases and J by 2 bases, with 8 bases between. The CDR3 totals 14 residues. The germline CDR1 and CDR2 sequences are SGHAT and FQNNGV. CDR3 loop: CASSFRGAYNEQFF. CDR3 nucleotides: TGTGCCAGCAGCTTTCGGGGTGCCTACAATGAGCAGTTCTTC.

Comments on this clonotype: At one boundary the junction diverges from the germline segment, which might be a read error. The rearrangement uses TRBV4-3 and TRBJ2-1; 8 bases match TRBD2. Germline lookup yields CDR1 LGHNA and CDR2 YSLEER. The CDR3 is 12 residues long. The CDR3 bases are TGCGCCAGCAGCCAAGATCCGGGAGGGCCTATCTTC. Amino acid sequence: CASSQDPGGPIF.

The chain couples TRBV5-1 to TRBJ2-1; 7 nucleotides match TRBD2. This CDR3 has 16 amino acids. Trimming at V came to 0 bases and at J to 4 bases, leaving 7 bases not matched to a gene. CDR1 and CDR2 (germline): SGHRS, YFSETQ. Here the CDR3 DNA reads TGCGCCAGCAGCTTGGAATTTTCTAGCGGATACAATGAGCAGTTCTTC. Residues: CASSLEFSSGYNEQFF.

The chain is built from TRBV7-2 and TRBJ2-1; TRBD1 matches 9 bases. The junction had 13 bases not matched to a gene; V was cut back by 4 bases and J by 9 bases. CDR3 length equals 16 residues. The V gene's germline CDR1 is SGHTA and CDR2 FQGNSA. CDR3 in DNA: TGTGCCAGCAGCTCTTCCCCGGGACAGGGAATTGGTGAGCAGTTCTTC. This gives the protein CASSSSPGQGIGEQFF.

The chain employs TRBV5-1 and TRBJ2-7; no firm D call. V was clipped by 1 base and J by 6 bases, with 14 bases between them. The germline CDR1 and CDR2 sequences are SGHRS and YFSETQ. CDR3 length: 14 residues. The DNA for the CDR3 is TGCGCCAGCAGCTTGACCCCCGGACCGGGCGAGCAGTACTTC. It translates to CASSLTPGPGEQYF.

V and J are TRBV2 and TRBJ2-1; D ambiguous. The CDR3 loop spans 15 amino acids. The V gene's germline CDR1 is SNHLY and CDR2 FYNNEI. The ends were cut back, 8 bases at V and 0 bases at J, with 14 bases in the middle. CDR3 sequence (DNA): TGTGCCAGCCTAAGACGGGTGAGCTCCTACAATGAGCAGTTCTTC. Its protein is CASLRRVSSYNEQFF. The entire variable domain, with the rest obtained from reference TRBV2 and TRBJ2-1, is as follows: EPEVTQTPSHQVTQMGQEVILRCVPISNHLYFYWYRQILGQKVEFLVSFYNNEISEKSEIFDDQFSVERPDGSNFTLKIRSTKLEDSAMYFCASLRRVSSYNEQFFGPGTRLTVL.

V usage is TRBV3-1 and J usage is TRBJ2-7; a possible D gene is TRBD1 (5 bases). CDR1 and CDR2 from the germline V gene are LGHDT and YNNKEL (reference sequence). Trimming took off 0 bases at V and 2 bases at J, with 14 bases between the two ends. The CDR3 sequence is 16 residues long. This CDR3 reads CASSQDGSTATYEQYF. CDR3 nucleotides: TGTGCCAGCAGCCAAGATGGATCGACAGCCACCTACGAGCAGTACTTC.

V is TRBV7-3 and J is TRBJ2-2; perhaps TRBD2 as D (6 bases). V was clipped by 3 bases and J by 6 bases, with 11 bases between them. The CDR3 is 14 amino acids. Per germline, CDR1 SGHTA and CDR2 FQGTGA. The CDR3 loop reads CASSLGSSAGELFF. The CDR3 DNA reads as TGTGCCAGCAGCTTGGGTTCTAGCGCCGGGGAGCTGTTTTTT.

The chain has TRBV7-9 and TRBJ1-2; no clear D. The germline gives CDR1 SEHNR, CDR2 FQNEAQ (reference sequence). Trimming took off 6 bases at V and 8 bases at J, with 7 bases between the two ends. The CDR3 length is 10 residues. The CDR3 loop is CASRSGGYTF. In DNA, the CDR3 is TGTGCCAGCAGGTCGGGGGGCTACACCTTC.

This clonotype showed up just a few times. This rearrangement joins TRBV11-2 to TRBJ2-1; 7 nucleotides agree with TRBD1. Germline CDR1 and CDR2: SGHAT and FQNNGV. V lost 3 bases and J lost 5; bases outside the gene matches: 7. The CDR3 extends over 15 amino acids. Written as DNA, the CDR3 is TGTGCCAGCAGCTTTTCCGGGACAGATAACAATGAGCAGTTCTTC. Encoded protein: CASSFSGTDNNEQFF.